This T cell receptor (beta chain) emerged from a study of blood T cell repertoires in COVID-19. Study-level information: Donors in the United States, Italy and Spain gave samples during acute or convalescent COVID-19. In each case, the material was cDNA or gDNA derived from T cells, B-cell-depleted T cells, or PBMCs.

The V end was cut by 1 base, the J end by 1 base, with 9 bases between. Germline CDR1 reads KGHDR; CDR2 reads SFDVKD. The CDR3 is 15 residues long. The data were produced by immunoSEQ multiplex PCR, yet TCRdb's version contains in-frame clones alone and is incomplete. Of fewer than 150,000 clones in the sample, 70% to 90% were seen once. The sequenced sample consisted of peripheral blood. This TCR was sampled from a woman in her seventies who had recovered from COVID-19. The chain employs TRBV24-1 and TRBJ1-2, with a weak D call TRBD1 (6 bases). CDR3 DNA sequence: TGTGCCACCAGTGATTTCAGGGGAAGTAACTATGGCTACACCTTC. Protein product: CATSDFRGSNYGYTF.